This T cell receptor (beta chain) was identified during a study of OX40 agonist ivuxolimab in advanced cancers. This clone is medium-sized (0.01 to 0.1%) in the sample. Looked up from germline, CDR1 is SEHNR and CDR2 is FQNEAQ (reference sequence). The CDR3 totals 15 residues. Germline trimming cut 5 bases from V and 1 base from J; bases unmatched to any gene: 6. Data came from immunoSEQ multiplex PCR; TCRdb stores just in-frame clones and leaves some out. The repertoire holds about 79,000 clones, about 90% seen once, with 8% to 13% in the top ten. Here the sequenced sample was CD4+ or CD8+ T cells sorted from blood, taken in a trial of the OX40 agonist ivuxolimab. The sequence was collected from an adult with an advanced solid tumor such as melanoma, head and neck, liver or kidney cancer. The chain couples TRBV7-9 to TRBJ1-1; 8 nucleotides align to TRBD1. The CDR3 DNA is TGTGCCAGCAGCCACCCCGGGACAGGGAACACTGAAGCTTTCTTT. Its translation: CASSHPGTGNTEAFF.